This T cell receptor beta chain was obtained from a study of cytomegalovirus exposure and HLA in healthy donors. The J segment lost 4 bases and the V segment lost 6 bases, leaving 3 bases of the junction unmatched. This CDR3 is built from 14 residues. Germline values: CDR1 MNHNS, CDR2 SASEGT. This table comes from immunoSEQ multiplex PCR, and its TCRdb copy is limited to in-frame clones, with some not included. The profile shows roughly 68,000 clones, roughly 96% of them singletons. What was sequenced was PBMCs. The chain links TRBV6-1 to TRBJ2-1; 10 bases are shared with TRBD2. This clonotype was sampled from a man aged 18 to 29 in good health and CMV-seronegative. This CDR3 reads CASSTSGTYNEQFF. The CDR3 coding sequence is TGTGCCAGCAGCACTAGCGGGACTTACAATGAGCAGTTCTTC.